This TCR beta chain was retrieved from a study of CD8 T cells in ankylosing spondylitis. The table lists this clonotype with many counts. Its antigen remains unidentified. Per germline, CDR1 MNHNY and CDR2 SVGAGI (reference sequence). Trimming took 0 bases from V and 3 from J; bases not matched to a gene: 11. The CDR3 covers 17 residues. Whole-study findings and limits: Seemingly characteristic of ankylosing spondylitis blood was a TCR beta motif consisting of about 8 highly homologous variants.

TCRdb processed the 5' RACE reads anew with MiXCR; each CDR3 protein has one entry. The sample consists of more than 150,000 distinct CDR3 sequences, roughly 18% of them appearing once. This clonotype was obtained from a male donor aged 5 to 30 with ankylosing spondylitis or in good health (not recorded which). V is TRBV6-6 and J is TRBJ2-7, with 7 bases identical to TRBD1. The sequenced sample was blood, either unsorted or a sorted T cell fraction (not recorded which). In DNA, the CDR3 is TGTGCCAGCAGTTACTCGACAGGGTATCACTTAATCTACGAGCAGTACTTC. It specifies CASSYSTGYHLIYEQYF.